This T cell receptor beta chain was documented in a study of cytomegalovirus exposure and HLA in healthy donors. Background on the study: An early release of data contained 80 million to 85 million unique TCRs, which came from HLA-typed donors.

Notes on the study in general: An ancestry cluster, one associated with Asian ancestry, reportedly showed fewer N-insertions than the 666-donor mean in a later analysis. CMV serostatus stood as the only immune exposure information on hand. From TCR beta sequences, most subjects' HLA-A and HLA-B alleles were reportedly predicted accurately.

PCR used 60 Vbeta primers and 13 Jbeta primers. Assay used: immunoSEQ multiplex PCR; TCRdb lists only in-frame clones, some missing. The repertoire holds over 100,000 clones, with over 75% as singletons. With respect to this clone: Its antigen is still unknown.

Per germline, CDR1 SGHNT and CDR2 YENEEA. The V end lost 1 base, the J end lost 5 bases, and 20 bases lay between the germline ends. The CDR3 covers 17 residues. The V gene is TRBV11-3, the J gene TRBJ2-5; D might be TRBD2 (6 bases). The clonotype comes from a man aged 40-49 years in good health and CMV-seropositive. The source material was PBMCs. CDR3 region: CASSLGTQEEAGETQYF. The CDR3 DNA is TGTGCCAGCAGCTTAGGGACCCAAGAGGAGGCGGGGGAGACCCAGTACTTC.